The clone carrying this T cell receptor beta chain was recorded many times. Its antigen is unidentified. The CDR3 extends 3 residues past the end of the read, so its final part is completed from the germline J gene. The CDR3 has 17 amino acids. V was clipped by 0 bases and J by 4 bases; unmatched bases: 6. Germline V CDR1 and CDR2: LNHDA, SQIVND (reference sequence). Method: immunoSEQ multiplex PCR; TCRdb's copy keeps in-frame clones and lacks some. This sample carries about 52,000 clones, none of them present only once. These data come from a study of T cell clonality in common variable immunodeficiency. Study observations and caveats: TCRbeta clonality was increased in CVID versus healthy controls. CVID subjects shared fewer TCRbeta clones than healthy controls did. Authors noted CVID clonality's cause needs subpopulation repertoire sequencing.

Sequenced: peripheral blood mononuclear cells. This receptor was taken from a person between 18 and 75 years old in good health. The J gene is TRBJ2-2, the V gene TRBV19; 9 nucleotides agree with TRBD2. CDR3 protein: CASSIDRRRGGTGELFF. The CDR3 bases that were read are TGTGCCAGTAGTATAGATCGGAGGCGGGGGGGCACCGGGGAG.